This TCR beta chain was identified during a study of blood T cell repertoires in COVID-19. Study-level background: The samples span acute and convalescent COVID-19 from the United States, Italy and Spain. Sources were T cells, B-cell-depleted T cells, or PBMCs; the material itself was cDNA or gDNA.

The table came from immunoSEQ multiplex PCR; TCRdb's copy has only in-frame clones and leaves some out. Among over 85,000 clones listed, about 82% were seen once. Looked up from germline, CDR1 is LNHDA and CDR2 is SQIVND (reference sequence). The V and J ends lost 10 bases and 4 bases, in that order; junction bases with no gene match: 9. This CDR3 spans 15 amino acids. The sequence derives from a middle-aged man with acute or convalescent COVID-19. The V gene is TRBV19, the J gene TRBJ2-1, with 11 positions matching TRBD2. Sequencing was carried out using peripheral blood. Here the CDR3 reads CATQALAGGYNEQFF. The CDR3 nucleotides read TGTGCCACCCAGGCCCTAGCGGGGGGTTACAATGAGCAGTTCTTC.